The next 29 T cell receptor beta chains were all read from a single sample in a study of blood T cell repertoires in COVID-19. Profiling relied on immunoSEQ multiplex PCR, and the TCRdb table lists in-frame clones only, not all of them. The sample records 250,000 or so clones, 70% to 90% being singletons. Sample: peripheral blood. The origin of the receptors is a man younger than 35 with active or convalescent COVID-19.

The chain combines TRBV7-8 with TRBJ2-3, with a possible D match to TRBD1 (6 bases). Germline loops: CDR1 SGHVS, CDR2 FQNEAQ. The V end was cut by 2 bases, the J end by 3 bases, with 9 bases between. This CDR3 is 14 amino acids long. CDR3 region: CASSLQGLTDTQYF. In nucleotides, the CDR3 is TGTGCCAGCAGCTTACAGGGGTTAACAGATACGCAGTATTTT.

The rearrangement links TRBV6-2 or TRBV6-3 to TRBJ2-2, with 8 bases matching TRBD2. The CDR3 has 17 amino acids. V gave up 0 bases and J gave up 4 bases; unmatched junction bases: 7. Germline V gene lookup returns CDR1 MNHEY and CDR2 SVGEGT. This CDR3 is CASSYSRAGDGTGELFF. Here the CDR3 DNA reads TGTGCCAGCAGTTACTCGCGAGCGGGAGACGGCACCGGGGAGCTGTTTTTT.

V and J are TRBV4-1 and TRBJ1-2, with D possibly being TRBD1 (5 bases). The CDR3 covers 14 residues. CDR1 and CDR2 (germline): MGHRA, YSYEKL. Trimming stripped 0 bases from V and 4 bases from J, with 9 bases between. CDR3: CASSQEVTAYGYTF. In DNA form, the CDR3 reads TGCGCCAGCAGCCAAGAGGTGACAGCCTATGGCTACACCTTC.

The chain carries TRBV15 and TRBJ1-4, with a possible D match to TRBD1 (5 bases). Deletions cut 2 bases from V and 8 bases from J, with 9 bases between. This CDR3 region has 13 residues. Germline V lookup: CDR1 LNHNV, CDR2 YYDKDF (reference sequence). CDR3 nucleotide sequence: TGTGCCACCAGCAGACTTGGGGGGGAAAAACTGTTTTTT. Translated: CATSRLGGEKLFF.

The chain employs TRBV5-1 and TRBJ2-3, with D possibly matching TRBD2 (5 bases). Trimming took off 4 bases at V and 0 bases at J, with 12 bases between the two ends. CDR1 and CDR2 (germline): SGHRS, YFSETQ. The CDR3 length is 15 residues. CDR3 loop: CASSPAVFSTDTQYF. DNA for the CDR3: TGCGCCAGCAGCCCAGCGGTATTTAGCACAGATACGCAGTATTTT.

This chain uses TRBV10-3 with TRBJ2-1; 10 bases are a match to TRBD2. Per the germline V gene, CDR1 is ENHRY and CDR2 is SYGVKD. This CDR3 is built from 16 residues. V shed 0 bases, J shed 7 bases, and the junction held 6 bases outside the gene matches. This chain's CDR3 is CAISESISGRANEQFF. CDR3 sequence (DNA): TGTGCCATCAGTGAGTCGATAAGCGGGAGGGCGAATGAGCAGTTCTTC.

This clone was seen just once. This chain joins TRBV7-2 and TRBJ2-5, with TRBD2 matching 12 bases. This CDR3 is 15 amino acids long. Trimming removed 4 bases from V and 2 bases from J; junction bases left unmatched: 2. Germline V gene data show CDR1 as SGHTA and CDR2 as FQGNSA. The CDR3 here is CASSWGLAGQETQYF. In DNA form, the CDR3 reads TGTGCCAGCAGCTGGGGACTAGCGGGTCAAGAGACCCAGTACTTC.

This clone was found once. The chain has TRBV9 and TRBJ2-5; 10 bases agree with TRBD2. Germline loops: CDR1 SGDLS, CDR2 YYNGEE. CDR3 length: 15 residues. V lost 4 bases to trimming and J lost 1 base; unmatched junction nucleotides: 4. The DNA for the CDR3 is TGTGCCAGCAGCCTAGCGGGAGTTCTCCAAGAGACCCAGTACTTC. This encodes CASSLAGVLQETQYF.

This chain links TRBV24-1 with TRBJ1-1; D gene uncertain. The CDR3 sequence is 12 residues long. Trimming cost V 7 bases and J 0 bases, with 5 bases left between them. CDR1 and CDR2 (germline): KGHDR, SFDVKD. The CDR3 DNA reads TGTGCCACCAGCGGGATGAACACTGAAGCTTTCTTT. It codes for CATSGMNTEAFF.

This CDR3 reads CASSGTSGGTQYF. As DNA, the CDR3 is TGTGCCAGCAGCGGGACTAGCGGGGGTACGCAGTATTTT. The chain couples TRBV11-3 to TRBJ2-3, with 14 nucleotides matching TRBD2. Germline CDR1 reads SGHNT; CDR2 reads YENEEA. V shed 5 bases and J 8 bases; nucleotides not matched to a gene: 0. There are 13 residues in the CDR3.

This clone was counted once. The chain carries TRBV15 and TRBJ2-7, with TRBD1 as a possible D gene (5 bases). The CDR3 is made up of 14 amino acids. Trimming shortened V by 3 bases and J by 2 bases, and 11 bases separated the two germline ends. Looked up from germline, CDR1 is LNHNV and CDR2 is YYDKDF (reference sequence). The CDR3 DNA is TGTGCCACCAGCAGGACAGAGCTTACCTACGAGCAGTACTTC. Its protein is CATSRTELTYEQYF. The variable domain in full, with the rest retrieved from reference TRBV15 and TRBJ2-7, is DAMVIQNPRYQVTQFGKPVTLSCSQTLNHNVMYWYQQKSSQAPKLLFHYYDKDFNNEADTPDNFQSRRPNTSFCFLDIRSPGLGDTAMYLCATSRTELTYEQYFGPGTRLTVT.

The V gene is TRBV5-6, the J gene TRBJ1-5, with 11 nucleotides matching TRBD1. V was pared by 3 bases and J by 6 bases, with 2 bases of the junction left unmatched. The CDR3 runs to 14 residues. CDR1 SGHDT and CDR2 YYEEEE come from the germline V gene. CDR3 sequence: CASSSGQGVQPQHF. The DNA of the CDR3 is TGTGCCAGCAGCTCGGGACAGGGGGTTCAGCCCCAGCATTTT.

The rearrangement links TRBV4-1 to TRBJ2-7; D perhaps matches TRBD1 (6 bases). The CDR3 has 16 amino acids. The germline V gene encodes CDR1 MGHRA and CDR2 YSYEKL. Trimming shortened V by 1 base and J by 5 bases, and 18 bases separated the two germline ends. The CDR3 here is CASSQVDMGAPNEQYF. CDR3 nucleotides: TGCGCCAGCAGCCAAGTAGATATGGGGGCCCCTAACGAGCAGTACTTC.

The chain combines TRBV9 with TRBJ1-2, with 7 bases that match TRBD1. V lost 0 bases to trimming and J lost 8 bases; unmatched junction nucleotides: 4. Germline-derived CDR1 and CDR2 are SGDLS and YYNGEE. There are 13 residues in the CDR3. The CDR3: CASSVEQGSGYTF. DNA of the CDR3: TGTGCCAGCAGCGTAGAACAGGGGTCAGGCTACACCTTC. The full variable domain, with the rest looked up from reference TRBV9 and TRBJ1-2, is DSGVTQTPKHLITATGQRVTLRCSPRSGDLSVYWYQQSLDQGLQFLIQYYNGEERAKGNILERFSAQQFPDLHSELNLSSLELGDSALYFCASSVEQGSGYTFGSGTRLTVV.

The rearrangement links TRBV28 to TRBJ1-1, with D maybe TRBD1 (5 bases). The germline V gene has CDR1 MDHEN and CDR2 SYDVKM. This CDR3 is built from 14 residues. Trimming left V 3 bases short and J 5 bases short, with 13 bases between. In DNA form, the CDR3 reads TGTGCCAGCAGTTTTACGGGCCGGGGGACTGAAGCTTTCTTT. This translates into CASSFTGRGTEAFF.

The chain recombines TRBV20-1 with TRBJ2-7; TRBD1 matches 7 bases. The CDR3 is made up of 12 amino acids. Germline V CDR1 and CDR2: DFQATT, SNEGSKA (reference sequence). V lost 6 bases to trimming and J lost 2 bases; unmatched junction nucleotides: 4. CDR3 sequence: CSASRGPYEQYF. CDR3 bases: TGCAGTGCGAGTAGGGGGCCCTACGAGCAGTACTTC.

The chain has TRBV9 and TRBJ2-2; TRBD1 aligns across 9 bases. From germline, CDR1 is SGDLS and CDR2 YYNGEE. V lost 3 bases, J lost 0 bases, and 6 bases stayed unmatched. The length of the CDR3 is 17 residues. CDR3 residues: CASSALGQGSNTGELFF. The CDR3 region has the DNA TGTGCCAGCAGCGCCTTAGGACAGGGGTCGAACACCGGGGAGCTGTTTTTT.

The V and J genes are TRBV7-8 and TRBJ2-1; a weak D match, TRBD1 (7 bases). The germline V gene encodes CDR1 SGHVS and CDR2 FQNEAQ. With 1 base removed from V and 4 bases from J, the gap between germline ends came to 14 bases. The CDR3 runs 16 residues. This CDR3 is CASSLGGGGLYNEQFF. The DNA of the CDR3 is TGTGCCAGCAGCTTAGGTGGAGGGGGCCTATACAATGAGCAGTTCTTC.

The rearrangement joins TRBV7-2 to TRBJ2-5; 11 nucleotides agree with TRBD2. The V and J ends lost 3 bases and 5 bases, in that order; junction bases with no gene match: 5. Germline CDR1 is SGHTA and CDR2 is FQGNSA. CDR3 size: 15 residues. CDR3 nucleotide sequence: TGTGCCAGCAGCTTTAATAGCGGGAGGGGTGAGACCCAGTACTTC. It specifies CASSFNSGRGETQYF.

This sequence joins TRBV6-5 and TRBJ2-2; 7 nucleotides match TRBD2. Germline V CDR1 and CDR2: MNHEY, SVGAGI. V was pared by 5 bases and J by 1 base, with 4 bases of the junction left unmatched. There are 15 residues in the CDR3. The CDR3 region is CASSQSGENTGELFF. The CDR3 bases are TGTGCCAGCAGTCAGAGCGGGGAGAACACCGGGGAGCTGTTTTTT.

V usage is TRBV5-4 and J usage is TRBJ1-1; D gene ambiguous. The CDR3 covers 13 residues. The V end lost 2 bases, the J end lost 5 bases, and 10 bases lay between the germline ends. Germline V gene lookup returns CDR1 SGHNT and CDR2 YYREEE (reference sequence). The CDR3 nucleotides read TGTGCCAGCAGCTTCGAGGGTGGGACTGAAGCTTTCTTT. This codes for CASSFEGGTEAFF.

CDR3 region: CASSPPGTDTQYF. DNA for the CDR3: TGTGCCAGCAGCCCCCCAGGCACAGATACGCAGTATTTT. The rearrangement joins TRBV7-2 to TRBJ2-3, with D uncertain. The CDR3 contains 13 residues. The V end lost 5 bases, the J end lost 1 base, and 7 bases lay between the germline ends. CDR1 and CDR2 from the germline V gene are SGHTA and FQGNSA.

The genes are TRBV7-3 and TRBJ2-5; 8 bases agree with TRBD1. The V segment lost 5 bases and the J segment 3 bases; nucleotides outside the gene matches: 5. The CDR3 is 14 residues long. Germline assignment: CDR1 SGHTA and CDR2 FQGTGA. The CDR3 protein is CASSPDRGKETQYF. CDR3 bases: TGTGCCAGCAGCCCTGACAGGGGAAAAGAGACCCAGTACTTC.

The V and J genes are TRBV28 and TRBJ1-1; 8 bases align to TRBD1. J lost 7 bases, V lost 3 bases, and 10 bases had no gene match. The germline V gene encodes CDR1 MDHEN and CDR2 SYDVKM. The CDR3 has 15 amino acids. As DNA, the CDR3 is TGTGCCAGCAGTTTGACGACAGGGGCCAGGAGTGAAGCTTTCTTT. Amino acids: CASSLTTGARSEAFF.

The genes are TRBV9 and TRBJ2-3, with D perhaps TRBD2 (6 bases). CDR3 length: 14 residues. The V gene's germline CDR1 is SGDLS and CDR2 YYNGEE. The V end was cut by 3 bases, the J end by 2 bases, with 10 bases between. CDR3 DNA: TGTGCCAGCAGCGCGGCTAGCGACACAGATACGCAGTATTTT. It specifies CASSAASDTDTQYF.

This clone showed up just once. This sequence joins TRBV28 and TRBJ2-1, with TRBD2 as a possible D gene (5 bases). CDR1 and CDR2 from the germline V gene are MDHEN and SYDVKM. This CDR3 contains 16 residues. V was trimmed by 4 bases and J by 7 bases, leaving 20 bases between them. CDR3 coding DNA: TGTGCCAGCAGTTCTCTACTCCTACTAGGCCTAAATGAGCAGTTCTTC. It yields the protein CASSSLLLLGLNEQFF.

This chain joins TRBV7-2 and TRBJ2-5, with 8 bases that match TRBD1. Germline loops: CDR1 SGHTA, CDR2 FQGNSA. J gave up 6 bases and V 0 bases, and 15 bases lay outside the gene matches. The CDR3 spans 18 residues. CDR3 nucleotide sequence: TGTGCCAGCAGCTTAGCCCGCAGGGGTCCGGGACAGGAACAGACCCAGTACTTC. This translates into CASSLARRGPGQEQTQYF.

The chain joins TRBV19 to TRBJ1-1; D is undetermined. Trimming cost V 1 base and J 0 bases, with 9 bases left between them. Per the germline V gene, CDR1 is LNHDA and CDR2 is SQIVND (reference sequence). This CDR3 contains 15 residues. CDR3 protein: CASSIGGRLNTEAFF. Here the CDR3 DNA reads TGTGCCAGTAGTATAGGAGGCAGACTGAACACTGAAGCTTTCTTT.

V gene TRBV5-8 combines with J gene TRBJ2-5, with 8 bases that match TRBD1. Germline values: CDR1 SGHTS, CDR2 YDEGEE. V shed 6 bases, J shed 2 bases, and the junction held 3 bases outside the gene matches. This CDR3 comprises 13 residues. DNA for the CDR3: TGTGCCAGCACTCGACAGGGGCAAGAGACCCAGTACTTC. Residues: CASTRQGQETQYF.